The subject of this entry is one TCR beta chain. Its antigen is not known. Treatment was busulfan-fludarabine conditioning, a marrow graft, and cyclophosphamide on days +3 and +4. The data belong to a study of T cells after posttransplantation cyclophosphamide. General study results and limits: TRB clonality was highly associated with recipient CMV seropositivity and reactivation. Skin or GI-infiltrating T cells shared few TRB sequences with blood. Later blood repertoires were often dominated by clones from the donor CD8+ memory compartment.

Germline-derived CDR1 and CDR2 are SQVTM and ANQGSEA. The CDR3 has 12 residues. Trimming removed 5 bases from V and 6 bases from J, with 14 bases in between. The assay was immunoSEQ multiplex PCR, and TCRdb's table has in-frame clones only and misses some. The repertoire holds about 6,500 clones, with over 70% as singletons. Specimen: PBMCs, collected about 1,600 days after allogeneic stem cell transplant with posttransplant cyclophosphamide. This TCR derives from a male patient aged 25-45 years who received an allogeneic stem cell transplant from a related donor, was CMV-positive, and had acute GVHD only. A subset of T cells may come from the graft donor. The chain links TRBV29-1 to TRBJ2-7; TRBD2 might be the D (6 bases). CDR3 nucleotides: TGCAGCGTTCGGGGGACGATCGGCGAGCAGTACTTC. As protein: CSVRGTIGEQYF.